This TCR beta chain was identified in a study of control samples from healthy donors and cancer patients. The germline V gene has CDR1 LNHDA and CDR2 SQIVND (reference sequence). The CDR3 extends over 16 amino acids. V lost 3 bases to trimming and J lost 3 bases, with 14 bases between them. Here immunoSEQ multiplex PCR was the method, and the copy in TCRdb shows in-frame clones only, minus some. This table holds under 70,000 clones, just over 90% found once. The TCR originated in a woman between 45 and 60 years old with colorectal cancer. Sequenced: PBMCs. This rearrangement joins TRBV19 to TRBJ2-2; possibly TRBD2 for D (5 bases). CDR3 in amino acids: CASSMVGVIDTGELFF. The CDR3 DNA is TGTGCCAGTAGTATGGTCGGGGTAATTGACACCGGGGAGCTGTTTTTT.